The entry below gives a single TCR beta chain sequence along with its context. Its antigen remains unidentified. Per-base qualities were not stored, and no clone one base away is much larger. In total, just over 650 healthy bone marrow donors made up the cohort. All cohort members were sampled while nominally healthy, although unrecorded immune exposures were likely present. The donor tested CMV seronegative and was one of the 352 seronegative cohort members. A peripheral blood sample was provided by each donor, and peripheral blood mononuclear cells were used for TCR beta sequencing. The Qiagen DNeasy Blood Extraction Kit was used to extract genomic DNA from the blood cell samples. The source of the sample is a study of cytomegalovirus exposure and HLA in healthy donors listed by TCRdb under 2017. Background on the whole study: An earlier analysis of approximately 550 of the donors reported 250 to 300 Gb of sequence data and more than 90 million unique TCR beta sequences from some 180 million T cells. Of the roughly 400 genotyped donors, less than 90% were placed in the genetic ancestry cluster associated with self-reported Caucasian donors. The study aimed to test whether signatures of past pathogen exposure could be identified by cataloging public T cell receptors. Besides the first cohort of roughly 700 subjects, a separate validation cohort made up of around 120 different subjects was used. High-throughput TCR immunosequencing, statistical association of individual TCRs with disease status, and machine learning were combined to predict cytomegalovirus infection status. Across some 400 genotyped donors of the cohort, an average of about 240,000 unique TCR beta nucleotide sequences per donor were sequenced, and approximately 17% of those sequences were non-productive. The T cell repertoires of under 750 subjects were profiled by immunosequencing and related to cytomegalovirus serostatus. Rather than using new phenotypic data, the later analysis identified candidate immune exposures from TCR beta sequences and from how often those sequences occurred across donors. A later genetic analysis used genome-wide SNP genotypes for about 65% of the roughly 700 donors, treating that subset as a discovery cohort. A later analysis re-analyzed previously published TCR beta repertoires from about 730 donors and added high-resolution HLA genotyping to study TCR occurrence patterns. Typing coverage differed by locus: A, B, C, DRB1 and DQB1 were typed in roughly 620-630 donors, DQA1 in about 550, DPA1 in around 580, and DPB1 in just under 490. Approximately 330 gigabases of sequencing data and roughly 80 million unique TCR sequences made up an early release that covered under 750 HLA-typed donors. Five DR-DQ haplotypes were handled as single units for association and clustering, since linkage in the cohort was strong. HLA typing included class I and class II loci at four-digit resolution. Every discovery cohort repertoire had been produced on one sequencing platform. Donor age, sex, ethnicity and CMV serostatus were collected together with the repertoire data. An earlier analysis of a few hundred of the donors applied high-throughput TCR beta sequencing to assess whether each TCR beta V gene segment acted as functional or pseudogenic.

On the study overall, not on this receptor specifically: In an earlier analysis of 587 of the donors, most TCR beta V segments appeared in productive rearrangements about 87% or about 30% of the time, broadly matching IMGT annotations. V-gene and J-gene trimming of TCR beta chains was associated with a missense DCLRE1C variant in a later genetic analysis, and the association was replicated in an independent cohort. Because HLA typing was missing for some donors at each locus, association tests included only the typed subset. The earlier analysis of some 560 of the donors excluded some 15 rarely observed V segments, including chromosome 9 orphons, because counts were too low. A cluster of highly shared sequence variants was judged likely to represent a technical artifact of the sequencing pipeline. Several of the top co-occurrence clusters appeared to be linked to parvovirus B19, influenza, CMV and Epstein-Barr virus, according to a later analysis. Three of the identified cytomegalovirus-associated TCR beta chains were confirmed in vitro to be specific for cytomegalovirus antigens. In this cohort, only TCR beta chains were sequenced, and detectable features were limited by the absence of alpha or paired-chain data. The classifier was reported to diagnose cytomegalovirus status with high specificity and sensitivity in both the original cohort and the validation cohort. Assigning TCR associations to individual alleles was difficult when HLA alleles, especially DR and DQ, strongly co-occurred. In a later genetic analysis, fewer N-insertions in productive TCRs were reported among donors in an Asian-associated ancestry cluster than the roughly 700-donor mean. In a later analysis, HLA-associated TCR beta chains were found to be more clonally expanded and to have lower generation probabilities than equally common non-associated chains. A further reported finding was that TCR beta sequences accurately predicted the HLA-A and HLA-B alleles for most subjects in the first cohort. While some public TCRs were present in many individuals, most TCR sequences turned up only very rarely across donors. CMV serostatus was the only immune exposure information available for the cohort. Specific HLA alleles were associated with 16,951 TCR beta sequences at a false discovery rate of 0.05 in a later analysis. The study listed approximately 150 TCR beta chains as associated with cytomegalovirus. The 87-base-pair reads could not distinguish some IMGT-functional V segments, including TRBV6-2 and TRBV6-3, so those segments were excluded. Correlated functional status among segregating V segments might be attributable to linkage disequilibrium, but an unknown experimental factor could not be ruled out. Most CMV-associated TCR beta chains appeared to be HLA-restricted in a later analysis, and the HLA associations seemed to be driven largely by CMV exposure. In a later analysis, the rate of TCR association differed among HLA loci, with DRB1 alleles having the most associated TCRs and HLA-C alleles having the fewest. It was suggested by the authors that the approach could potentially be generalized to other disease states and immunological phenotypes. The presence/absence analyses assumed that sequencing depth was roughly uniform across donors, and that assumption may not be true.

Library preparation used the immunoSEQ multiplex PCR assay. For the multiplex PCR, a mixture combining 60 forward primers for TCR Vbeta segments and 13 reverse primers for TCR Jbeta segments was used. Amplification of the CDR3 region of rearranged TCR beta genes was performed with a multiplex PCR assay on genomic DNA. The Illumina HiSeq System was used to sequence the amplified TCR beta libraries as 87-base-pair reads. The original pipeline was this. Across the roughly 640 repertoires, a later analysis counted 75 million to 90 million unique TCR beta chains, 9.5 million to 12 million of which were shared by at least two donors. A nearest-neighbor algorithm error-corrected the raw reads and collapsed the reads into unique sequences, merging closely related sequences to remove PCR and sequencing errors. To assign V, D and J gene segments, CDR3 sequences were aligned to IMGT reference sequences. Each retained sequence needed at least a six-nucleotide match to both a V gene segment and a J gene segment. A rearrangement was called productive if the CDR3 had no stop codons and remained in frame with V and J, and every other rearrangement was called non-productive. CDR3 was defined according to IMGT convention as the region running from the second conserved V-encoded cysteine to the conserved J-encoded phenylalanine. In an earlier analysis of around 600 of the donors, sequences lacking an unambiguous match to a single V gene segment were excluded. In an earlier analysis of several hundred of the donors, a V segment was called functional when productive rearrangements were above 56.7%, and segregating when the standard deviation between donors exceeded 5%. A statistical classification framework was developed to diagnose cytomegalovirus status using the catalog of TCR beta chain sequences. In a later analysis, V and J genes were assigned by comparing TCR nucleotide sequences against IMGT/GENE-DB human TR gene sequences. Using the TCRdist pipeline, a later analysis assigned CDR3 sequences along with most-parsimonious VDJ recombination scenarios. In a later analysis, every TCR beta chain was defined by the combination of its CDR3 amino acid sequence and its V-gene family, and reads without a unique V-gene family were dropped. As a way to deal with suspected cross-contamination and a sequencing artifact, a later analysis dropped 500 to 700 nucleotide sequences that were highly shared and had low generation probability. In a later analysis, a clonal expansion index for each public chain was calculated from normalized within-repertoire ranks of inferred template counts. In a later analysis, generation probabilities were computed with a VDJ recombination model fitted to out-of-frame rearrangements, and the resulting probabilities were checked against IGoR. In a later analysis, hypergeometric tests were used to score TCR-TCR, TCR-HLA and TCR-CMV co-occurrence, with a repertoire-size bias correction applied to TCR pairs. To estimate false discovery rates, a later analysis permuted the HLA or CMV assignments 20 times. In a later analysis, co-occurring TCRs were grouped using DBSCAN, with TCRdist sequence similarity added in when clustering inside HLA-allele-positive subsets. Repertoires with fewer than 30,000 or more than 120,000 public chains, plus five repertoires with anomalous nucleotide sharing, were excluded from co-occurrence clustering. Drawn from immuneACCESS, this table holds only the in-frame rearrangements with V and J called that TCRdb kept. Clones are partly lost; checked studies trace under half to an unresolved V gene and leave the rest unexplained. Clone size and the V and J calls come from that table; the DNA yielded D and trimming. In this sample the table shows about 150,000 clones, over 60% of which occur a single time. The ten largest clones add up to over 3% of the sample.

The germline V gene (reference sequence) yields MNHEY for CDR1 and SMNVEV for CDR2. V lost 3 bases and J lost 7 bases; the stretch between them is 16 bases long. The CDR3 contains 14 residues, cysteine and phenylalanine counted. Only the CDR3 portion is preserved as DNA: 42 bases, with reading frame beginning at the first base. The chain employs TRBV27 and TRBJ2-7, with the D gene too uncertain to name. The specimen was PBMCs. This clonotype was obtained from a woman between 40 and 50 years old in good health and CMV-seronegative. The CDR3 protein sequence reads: CASSFAPPPGEQYF. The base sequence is TGTGCCAGCAGTTTCGCGCCCCCACCGGGTGAGCAGTACTTC.